Presented here are 20 T cell receptor beta chains from one specimen sequenced in a study of cytomegalovirus exposure and HLA in healthy donors. In the PCR, 60 Vbeta and 13 Jbeta primers were used. Profiled with immunoSEQ multiplex PCR; TCRdb holds only in-frame clones, not every one. The sample holds around 91,000 clones; 64% are singletons and the top ten take 3.2%. Input material: PBMCs. The receptors stem from a man aged 55 to 70 in good health and CMV-seronegative.

V and J are TRBV7-9 and TRBJ2-3, with D possibly matching TRBD2 (6 bases). Germline CDR1 is SEHNR and CDR2 is FQNEAQ (reference sequence). Trimming stripped 10 bases from V and 0 bases from J, with 11 bases between. This CDR3 contains 13 residues. The CDR3 sequence is CATKGTSTDTQYF. The CDR3 region has the DNA TGTGCCACCAAGGGGACTAGCACAGATACGCAGTATTTT.

This chain uses TRBV15 with TRBJ2-5; weak D call: TRBD1 (5 bases). V lost 0 bases and J 5 bases, leaving 13 bases between the germline ends. This CDR3 has 15 residues. Germline V gives CDR1 LNHNV, CDR2 YYDKDF (reference sequence). The DNA of the CDR3 is TGTGCCACCAGCAGAGACAGGGCTGGCGTGGAGACCCAGTACTTC. Translated: CATSRDRAGVETQYF.

This chain uses TRBV5-1 with TRBJ1-4; TRBD1 aligns across 10 bases. There are 15 residues in the CDR3. CDR1 and CDR2 (germline): SGHRS, YFSETQ. V shed 4 bases and J 7 bases; nucleotides not matched to a gene: 7. The DNA of the CDR3 is TGCGCCAGCAGCAGTCGGACAGGGGGAGGTGAAAAACTGTTTTTT. Translated: CASSSRTGGGEKLFF. The full variable domain, in which reference TRBV5-1 and TRBJ1-4 provide the parts outside the CDR3, is KAGVTQTPRYLIKTRGQQVTLSCSPISGHRSVSWYQQTPGQGLQFLFEYFSETQRNKGNFPGRFSGRQFSNSRSEMNVSTLELGDSALYLCASSSRTGGGEKLFFGSGTQLSVL.

J is TRBJ1-1 and V is TRBV5-4, with TRBD1 matching over 7 bases. The V segment lost 2 bases and the J segment 3 bases; nucleotides outside the gene matches: 1. This CDR3 has 13 amino acids. In germline, CDR1 is SGHNT, CDR2 YYREEE (reference sequence). DNA for the CDR3: TGTGCCAGCAGCTTCGGGACAGACACTGAAGCTTTCTTT. Translated, it gives CASSFGTDTEAFF.

The V call is TRBV7-3, the J call TRBJ1-5, with TRBD1 matching over 8 bases. Trimming removed 5 bases from V and 2 bases from J; junction bases left unmatched: 5. This CDR3 spans 15 amino acids. Looked up from germline, CDR1 is SGHTA and CDR2 is FQGTGA. The CDR3 here is CASSKQGGGNQPQHF. In DNA form, the CDR3 reads TGTGCCAGCAGCAAACAGGGGGGTGGCAATCAGCCCCAGCATTTT.

The gene calls are TRBV5-3 and TRBJ2-4; 15 bases align to TRBD2. TRBV5-3 qualifies as an ORF whose function is uncertain. With V trimmed by 4 bases and J by 0 bases, 5 bases remained unmatched. CDR3 length: 18 amino acids. The CDR3 DNA is TGTGCCAGAAGCCGGACTAGCGGGAGGGTCCTAGCCAAAAACATTCAGTACTTC. It translates to CARSRTSGRVLAKNIQYF.

This chain connects TRBV7-3 to TRBJ2-1, with 8 bases aligning to TRBD1. Germline-derived CDR1 and CDR2 are SGHTA and FQGTGA. CDR3 length: 15 residues. V dropped 5 bases and J dropped 0; count of bases not matched to a gene: 3. The CDR3 DNA sequence: TGTGCCAGCAGCACTACAGGGGGCTCCTACAATGAGCAGTTCTTC. It specifies CASSTTGGSYNEQFF. The variable domain in full, with the rest retrieved from reference TRBV7-3 and TRBJ2-1, is GAGVSQTPSNKVTEKGKYVELRCDPISGHTALYWYRQSLGQGPEFLIYFQGTGAADDSGLPNDRFFAVRPEGSVSTLKIQRTERGDSAVYLCASSTTGGSYNEQFFGPGTRLTVL.

The CDR3 DNA reads TGTGCCAGCAGTTCCCGACTGGGCGGGGGGATCTACGAGCAGTACTTC. Translating gives CASSSRLGGGIYEQYF. The chain employs TRBV28 and TRBJ2-7; 8 nucleotides align to TRBD2. The CDR3 is 16 amino acids. Germline lookup yields CDR1 MDHEN and CDR2 SYDVKM. After removal of 4 bases from V and 3 bases from J, the junction contained 11 bases not matched to a gene.

This clone has a handful of counts. The chain combines TRBV7-3 with TRBJ1-4; D call uncertain. Germline assignment: CDR1 SGHTA and CDR2 FQGTGA. V was shortened by 4 bases and J by 8 bases, with 14 bases between the two germline ends. The CDR3 consists of 14 residues. The CDR3 region is CASSSTRDWEKLFF. DNA for the CDR3: TGTGCCAGCAGCTCGACCCGGGATTGGGAAAAACTGTTTTTT.

This clone was seen only once. The chain couples TRBV11-1 to TRBJ2-2; no clear D. Germline CDR1 is SGHAT and CDR2 is FQDESV (reference sequence). The CDR3 runs to 15 residues. The germline V and J ends were trimmed by 2 bases and 1 base, with 8 bases remaining between them. The CDR3 coding sequence is TGTGCCAGCAGCTTATCAGTCAAGAACACCGGGGAGCTGTTTTTT. It yields the protein CASSLSVKNTGELFF.

J is TRBJ1-5 and V is TRBV18; D unresolved. The ends were cut back, 5 bases at V and 0 bases at J, with 8 bases in the middle. Germline V gives CDR1 KGHSH, CDR2 LQKENI. The CDR3 consists of 14 residues. This CDR3 reads CASSTEYSNQPQHF. The CDR3 coding sequence is TGTGCCAGCTCAACAGAATATAGCAATCAGCCCCAGCATTTT.

V is TRBV29-1 and J is TRBJ2-2; TRBD2 matches at 13 bases. CDR3 length equals 15 residues. Germline loops: CDR1 SQVTM, CDR2 ANQGSEA. J gave up 7 bases and V 5 bases, and 7 bases lay outside the gene matches. The CDR3 DNA follows: TGCAGCGTTTGGACTAGCGGGAGATTAGGCGGGGAGCTGTTTTTT. Translating gives CSVWTSGRLGGELFF.

The chain uses TRBV6-6 and TRBJ1-1; D is unresolved. V lost 7 bases, J lost 6 bases, and 12 bases lay in between. The CDR3 extends over 12 amino acids. CDR1 MNHNY and CDR2 SVGAGI come from the germline V gene (reference sequence). Written as DNA, the CDR3 is TGTGCCAGCATATTGTTAGAGTCTGAAGCTTTCTTT. This codes for CASILLESEAFF.

The rearrangement links TRBV5-4 to TRBJ2-5, with D possibly being TRBD1 (5 bases). The DNA end lines up better with TRBJ2-7; the J call may be wrong. Germline V gene sequence: CDR1 SGHNT, CDR2 YYREEE (reference sequence). CDR3 length: 14 amino acids. CDR3 residues: CASSQKGSVNEQYF. In nucleotides, the CDR3 is TGTGCCAGCAGCCAGAAGGGGTCTGTCAACGAGCAGTACTTC.

This clone was seen a few times. The rearrangement joins TRBV7-9 to TRBJ1-1; possibly TRBD1 for D (6 bases). This CDR3 contains 13 residues. Per germline, CDR1 SEHNR and CDR2 FQNEAQ (reference sequence). The germline V and J ends were trimmed by 2 bases and 3 bases, with 7 bases remaining between them. The CDR3 region has the DNA TGTGCCAGCAGCTTATCAGGGGACACTGAAGCTTTCTTT. This codes for CASSLSGDTEAFF.

The rearrangement uses TRBV30 and TRBJ2-5; 7 bases agree with TRBD1. The J segment lost 11 bases and the V segment lost 0 bases, leaving 12 bases of the junction unmatched. Germline CDR1 reads GTSNPN; CDR2 reads SVGIG (reference sequence). This CDR3 is 14 amino acids long. The CDR3 reads CAWSVRGLAREQYF. The CDR3 DNA follows: TGTGCCTGGAGTGTAAGGGGGCTAGCTAGAGAGCAGTACTTC. Combining the CDR3 with reference TRBV30 and TRBJ2-5 gives the whole variable domain SQTIHQWPATLVQPVGSPLSLECTVEGTSNPNLYWYRQAAGRGLQLLFYSVGIGQISSEVPQNLSASRPQDRQFILSSKKLLLSDSGFYLCAWSVRGLAREQYFGPGTRLLVL.

With regard to this clone: Relative to the germline gene, one junction end is altered; a read error may explain this. The rearrangement links TRBV7-3 to TRBJ2-1, with D perhaps matching TRBD1 (5 bases). The CDR3 sequence is 11 residues long. Germline lookup yields CDR1 SGHTA and CDR2 FQGTGA. This CDR3 reads CAGSQGDEQFF. CDR3 bases: TGTGCCGGCAGCCAGGGCGATGAGCAGTTCTTC.

The rearrangement uses TRBV28 and TRBJ1-2; no reliable D call. This CDR3 region has 12 residues. CDR1 is MDHEN, CDR2 SYDVKM, per germline. The V end was cut by 5 bases, the J end by 4 bases, with 8 bases between. The CDR3 DNA follows: TGTGCCAGCAGTCACACAAGCTATGGCTACACCTTC. Its protein is CASSHTSYGYTF.

A few counts support this clone. The V and J genes are TRBV5-1 and TRBJ2-2, with 8 bases identical to TRBD1. V dropped 3 bases and J dropped 2; count of bases not matched to a gene: 6. The CDR3 totals 16 residues. CDR1 is SGHRS, CDR2 YFSETQ, per germline. The CDR3 region has the DNA TGCGCCAGCAGCTATATGACAGGGGTCAACACCGGGGAGCTGTTTTTT. Its translation: CASSYMTGVNTGELFF.

The chain is built from TRBV19 and TRBJ1-1, with D possibly matching TRBD1 (6 bases). Germline V CDR1 and CDR2: LNHDA, SQIVND (reference sequence). Trimming pared 3 bases from V and 0 bases from J, leaving 17 bases between. CDR3 length: 17 amino acids. Here the CDR3 DNA reads TGTGCCAGTAGTATTCTGGAAAGGGGGGGGTTGAACACTGAAGCTTTCTTT. This gives the protein CASSILERGGLNTEAFF.